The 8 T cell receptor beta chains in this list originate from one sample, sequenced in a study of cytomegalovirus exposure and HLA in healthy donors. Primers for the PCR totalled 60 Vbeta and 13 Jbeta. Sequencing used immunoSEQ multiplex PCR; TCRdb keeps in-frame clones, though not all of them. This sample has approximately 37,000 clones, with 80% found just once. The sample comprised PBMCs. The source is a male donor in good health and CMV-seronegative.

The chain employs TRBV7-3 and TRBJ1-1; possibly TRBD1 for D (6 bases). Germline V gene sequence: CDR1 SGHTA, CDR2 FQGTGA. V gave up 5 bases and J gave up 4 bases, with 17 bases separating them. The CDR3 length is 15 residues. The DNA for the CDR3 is TGTGCCAGCAGCCCCCTGGGGGGGGCCGTCACTGAAGCTTTCTTT. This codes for CASSPLGGAVTEAFF.

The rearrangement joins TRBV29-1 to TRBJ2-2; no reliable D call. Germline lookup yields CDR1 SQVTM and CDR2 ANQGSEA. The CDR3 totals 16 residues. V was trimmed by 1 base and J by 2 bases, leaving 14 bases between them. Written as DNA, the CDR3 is TGCAGCGTTGAAGTTGAGGCAAGTGGAAACACCGGGGAGCTGTTTTTT. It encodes CSVEVEASGNTGELFF.

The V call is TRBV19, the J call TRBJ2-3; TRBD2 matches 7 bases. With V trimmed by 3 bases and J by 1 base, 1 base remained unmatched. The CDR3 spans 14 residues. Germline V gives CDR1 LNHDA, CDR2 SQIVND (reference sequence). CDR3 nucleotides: TGTGCCAGTAGTATTCTAGCGGGCACAGATACGCAGTATTTT. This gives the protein CASSILAGTDTQYF.

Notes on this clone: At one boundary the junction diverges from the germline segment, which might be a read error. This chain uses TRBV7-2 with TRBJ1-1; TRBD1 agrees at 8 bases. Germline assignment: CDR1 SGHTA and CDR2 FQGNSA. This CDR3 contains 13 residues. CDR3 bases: TGTGCCAGCAGCCCAGCCTCGGGACAGGTTATTGGCTTT. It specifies CASSPASGQVIGF.

The CDR3: CAYGTGGPYEQYF. The DNA for the CDR3 is TGTGCCTACGGGACAGGGGGGCCCTACGAGCAGTACTTC. This rearrangement joins TRBV30 to TRBJ2-7; TRBD1 aligns across 11 bases. J lost 2 bases, V lost 7 bases, and 4 bases had no gene match. Germline CDR1 is GTSNPN and CDR2 is SVGIG (reference sequence). This CDR3 contains 13 residues.

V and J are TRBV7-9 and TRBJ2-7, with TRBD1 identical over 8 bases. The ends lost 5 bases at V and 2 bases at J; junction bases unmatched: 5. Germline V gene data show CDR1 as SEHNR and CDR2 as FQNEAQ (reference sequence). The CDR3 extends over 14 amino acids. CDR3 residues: CASSAGQGPYEQYF. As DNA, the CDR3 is TGTGCCAGCAGCGCCGGACAGGGCCCCTACGAGCAGTACTTC.

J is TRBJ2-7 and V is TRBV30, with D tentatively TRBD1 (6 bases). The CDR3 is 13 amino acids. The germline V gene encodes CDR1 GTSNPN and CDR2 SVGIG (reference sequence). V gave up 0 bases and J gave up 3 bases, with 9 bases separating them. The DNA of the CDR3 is TGTGCCTGGAGTGTGGGGACACTCTACGAGCAGTACTTC. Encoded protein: CAWSVGTLYEQYF.

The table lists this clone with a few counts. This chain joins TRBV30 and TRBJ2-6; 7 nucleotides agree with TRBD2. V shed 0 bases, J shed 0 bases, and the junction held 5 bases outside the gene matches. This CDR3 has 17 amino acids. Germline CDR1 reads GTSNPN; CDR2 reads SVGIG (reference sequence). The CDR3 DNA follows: TGTGCCTGGAGTGTAGCGGGATCCTTCTCTGGGGCCAACGTCCTGACTTTC. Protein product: CAWSVAGSFSGANVLTF.